A selection of T cell receptor beta chains follows, all from one sample in a study of blood T cell repertoires in COVID-19. Data came from immunoSEQ multiplex PCR; TCRdb stores just in-frame clones and leaves some out. The sample includes tens of thousands of clones, about 83% of them seen just once. Sequencing was done on a sample of peripheral blood. These receptor sequences come from a man between 45 and 60 years old with active COVID-19. CDR3s include the opening cysteine and the closing phenylalanine or tryptophan. A D gene is named only where the DNA matches it firmly. Expanded clones are given a class, and other clones once, few, many or no size at all.

TRBD1 TRBJ1-2 TRBV10-3 once CAISGGQQDLDGYTF TGTGCCATCAGTGGGGGACAGCAGGATTTGGATGGCTACACCTTC
- TRBJ1-6 TRBV6-5 - CASTTSGIPNSPLHF TGTGCCAGCACTACTTCCGGGATCCCCAATTCACCCCTCCACTTT
TRBD2 TRBJ2-5 TRBV6-4 - CASSPDRRGAQYF TGTGCCAGCAGTCCCGATCGGCGGGGGGCCCAGTACTTC
TRBD1 TRBJ2-7 TRBV15 - CATSRGGQGYEQYF TGTGCCACCAGCAGAGGGGGACAGGGTTACGAGCAGTACTTC
- TRBJ1-2 TRBV6-5 - CASSYYPEAVRYTF TGTGCCAGCAGTTATTACCCCGAAGCGGTGCGCTACACCTTC
TRBD2 TRBJ2-1 TRBV2 few CASIGGLAGRGTYNEQFF TGTGCCAGCATAGGCGGACTAGCGGGGAGGGGGACCTACAATGAGCAGTTCTTC
TRBD1 TRBJ2-4 TRBV2 - CASTLDRENIQYF TGTGCCAGCACCCTGGACAGGGAAAACATTCAGTACTTC
- TRBJ2-3 TRBV5-4 - CASSLDRASTDTQYF TGTGCCAGCAGCTTGGACAGGGCAAGCACAGATACGCAGTATTTT
- TRBJ1-3 TRBV2 - CASSGQFISGNTIYF TGTGCCAGCAGTGGACAGTTTATCTCTGGAAACACCATATATTTT
TRBD2 TRBJ2-7 TRBV9 few CASSSSRTSGSIYEQYF TGTGCCAGCAGCTCAAGTCGGACTAGCGGGAGCATCTACGAGCAGTACTTC
- TRBJ1-1 TRBV7-8 - CASSPPTGYTEAFF TGTGCCAGCAGCCCCCCGACGGGGTACACTGAAGCTTTCTTT
- TRBJ1-1 TRBV10-3 - CAISVGAHTEAFF TGTGCCATCAGTGTGGGGGCGCACACTGAAGCTTTCTTT
TRBD2 TRBJ2-5 TRBV2 - CATRTSANQETQYF TGTGCCACCCGGACTAGCGCAAACCAAGAGACCCAGTACTTC
- TRBJ2-2 TRBV29-1 few CSVGPSPGELFF TGCAGCGTGGGCCCGTCCCCCGGGGAGCTGTTTTTT
- TRBJ1-3 TRBV16 - CASSPQGSGNTIYF TGTGCCAGCAGCCCCCAGGGGTCTGGAAACACCATATATTTT
- TRBJ1-1 TRBV9 once CASSVGQGSYTEAFF TGTGCCAGCAGCGTCGGGCAGGGGTCGTATACTGAAGCTTTCTTT
- TRBJ1-1 TRBV5-4 - CASSLGTSGNTEAFF TGTGCCAGCAGCTTGGGAACTTCAGGGAACACTGAAGCTTTCTTT
TRBD1 TRBJ1-2 TRBV3-1/TRBV3-2 few CASSQGDRGTYGYTF TGTGCCAGCAGCCAGGGGGACAGGGGAACCTATGGCTACACCTTC
- TRBJ2-5 TRBV7-7 - CASSQSGSQETQYF TGTGCCAGCAGCCAGTCAGGCTCCCAAGAGACCCAGTACTTC
- TRBJ2-5 TRBV6-5 - CASSYNRKETQYF TGTGCCAGCAGTTATAACAGGAAAGAGACCCAGTACTTC
TRBD1 TRBJ2-7 TRBV29-1 - CSVEVGTGGYEQYF TGCAGCGTTGAAGTGGGGACAGGGGGCTACGAGCAGTACTTC
TRBD1 TRBJ1-5 TRBV28 - CASSPTRDRGQPQHF TGTGCCAGCAGTCCGACCCGGGACAGGGGGCAGCCCCAGCATTTT
- TRBJ2-1 TRBV6-5 - CASKTTLTYNEQFF TGTGCCAGCAAGACGACTCTTACCTACAATGAGCAGTTCTTC
TRBD1 TRBJ2-1 TRBV6-5 few CASSFTGVSYNEQFF TGTGCCAGCAGTTTTACAGGGGTTTCCTACAATGAGCAGTTCTTC
- TRBJ2-5 TRBV5-1 few CASRRNQETQYF TGCGCCAGTAGAAGAAACCAAGAGACCCAGTACTTC
- TRBJ2-2 TRBV2 - CASTLLAPGELFF TGTGCCAGCACTCTCCTAGCCCCCGGGGAGCTGTTTTTT
- TRBJ2-7 TRBV6-1 - CASSENSGDEQYF TGTGCCAGCAGTGAAAACAGCGGCGACGAGCAGTACTTC
TRBD2 TRBJ2-1 TRBV7-3 - CASSLGGGRGREQFF TGTGCCAGCAGCTTAGGTGGCGGGAGGGGCCGTGAGCAGTTCTTC
- TRBJ2-2 TRBV5-1 - CASSLGGTYTGELFF TGCGCCAGCAGCTTAGGAGGGACCTACACCGGGGAGCTGTTTTTT